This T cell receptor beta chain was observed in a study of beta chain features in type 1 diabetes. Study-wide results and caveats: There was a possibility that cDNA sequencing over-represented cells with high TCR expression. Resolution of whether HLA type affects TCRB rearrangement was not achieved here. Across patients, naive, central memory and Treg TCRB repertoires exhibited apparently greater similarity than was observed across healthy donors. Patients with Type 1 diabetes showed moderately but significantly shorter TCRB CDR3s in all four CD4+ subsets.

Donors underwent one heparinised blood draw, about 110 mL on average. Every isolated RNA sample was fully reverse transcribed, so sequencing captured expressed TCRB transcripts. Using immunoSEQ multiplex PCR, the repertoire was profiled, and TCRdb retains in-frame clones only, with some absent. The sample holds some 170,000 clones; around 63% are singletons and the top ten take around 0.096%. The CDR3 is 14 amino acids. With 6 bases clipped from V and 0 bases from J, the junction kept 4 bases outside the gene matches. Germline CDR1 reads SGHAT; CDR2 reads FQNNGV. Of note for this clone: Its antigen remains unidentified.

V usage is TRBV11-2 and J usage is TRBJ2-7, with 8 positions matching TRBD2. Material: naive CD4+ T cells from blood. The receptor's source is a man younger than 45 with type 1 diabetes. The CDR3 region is CASRWSGSSYEQYF. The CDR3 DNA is TGTGCCAGCAGGTGGAGCGGGAGCTCCTACGAGCAGTACTTC.